The next 8 T cell receptor beta chains were all read from a single sample in a study of blood T cell repertoires in COVID-19 (dated by TCRdb to the early 2020s). The protocol used for the library was the immunoSEQ multiplex PCR assay. TCRdb provides this immuneACCESS table in a form limited to in-frame rearrangements. Some clones are lacking; in checked studies, under half of them reflect an unresolved V gene, and why the rest are absent is not known. For this sample there are around 270,000 clones; approximately 90% appear just once. Of the sample, roughly 3.9% is held by the ten largest clones. Input material: peripheral blood. These TCRs come from a man aged 60 to 69 who had recovered from COVID-19.

J is TRBJ1-5 and V is TRBV6-5; D may be TRBD1 (6 bases). The CDR3 runs 13 residues. Germline lookup yields CDR1 MNHEY and CDR2 SVGAGI. Trimming stripped 10 bases from V and 3 bases from J, with 13 bases between. The CDR3 DNA sequence: TGTGCCACACAGGGTACGCACAATCAGCCCCAGCATTTT. Its protein is CATQGTHNQPQHF.

The CDR3 loop reads CASSPAGAQETQYF. DNA for the CDR3: TGTGCCAGCAGTCCGGCGGGGGCTCAAGAGACCCAGTACTTC. The chain combines TRBV3-1 (or the pseudogene TRBV3-2) with TRBJ2-5, with TRBD2 as a possible D gene (7 bases). Germline lookup yields CDR1 LGHDT and CDR2 YNNKEL (reference sequence). The V and J ends lost 6 bases and 2 bases respectively, with 13 bases between them. The CDR3 sequence is 14 residues long.

A single count supports this clone. The J gene is TRBJ2-3, the V gene TRBV7-8; no reliable D call. Germline lookup yields CDR1 SGHVS and CDR2 FQNEAQ. V shed 3 bases and J shed 4 bases, with 5 bases lying between them. The CDR3 is 12 residues long. CDR3 loop: CASSFGPDTQYF. The CDR3 coding sequence is TGTGCCAGCAGCTTTGGGCCAGATACGCAGTATTTT.

This clone was seen more than once but under ten times. The chain joins TRBV2 to TRBJ1-5, with TRBD1 matching over 8 bases. CDR3 size: 15 residues. Trimming cost V 8 bases and J 1 base; bases outside gene matches: 7. Germline-derived CDR1 and CDR2 are SNHLY and FYNNEI. CDR3 loop: CASHGQGISNQPQHF. The CDR3 nucleotides are TGTGCCAGCCACGGACAGGGTATAAGCAATCAGCCCCAGCATTTT.

The V and J genes are TRBV10-3 and TRBJ2-1; D is unresolved. Trimming shortened V by 4 bases and J by 5 bases, and 12 bases separated the two germline ends. There are 14 residues in the CDR3. Germline CDR1 ENHRY, CDR2 SYGVKD. The CDR3: CAISVLDQDNEQFF. The CDR3 DNA follows: TGTGCCATCAGTGTGCTCGACCAGGACAATGAGCAGTTCTTC.

The CDR3 loop is CATSDPGQGVHYNSPLHF. In DNA form, the CDR3 reads TGTGCCACCAGTGACCCCGGACAGGGCGTCCATTATAATTCACCCCTCCACTTT. This chain links TRBV24-1 with TRBJ1-6; TRBD1 matches at 8 bases. The V and J ends lost 4 bases and 4 bases, in that order; junction bases with no gene match: 11. The CDR3 has 18 residues. Germline V gene sequence: CDR1 KGHDR, CDR2 SFDVKD.

The chain couples TRBV5-6 to TRBJ2-5, with 11 bases fitting TRBD2. V lost 4 bases, J lost 4 bases, and 6 bases stayed unmatched. Germline CDR1 and CDR2: SGHDT and YYEEEE. CDR3 length: 15 amino acids. The CDR3 sequence is CASSRTSGGGETQYF. The CDR3 DNA sequence: TGTGCCAGCAGCCGTACTAGCGGGGGCGGAGAGACCCAGTACTTC.

CDR3 DNA: TGTGCCAGCAGAGTACTGACAGGGAATAATGAAAAACTGTTTTTT. It codes for CASRVLTGNNEKLFF. This chain uses TRBV2 with TRBJ1-4, with 7 positions matching TRBD1. The CDR3 runs to 15 residues. Germline trimming cut 6 bases from V and 4 bases from J; bases unmatched to any gene: 8. Per germline, CDR1 SNHLY and CDR2 FYNNEI.